This T cell receptor beta chain was captured in a study of blood T cell repertoires in COVID-19. Trimming pared 0 bases from V and 0 bases from J, leaving 22 bases between. The V gene's germline CDR1 is LNHDA and CDR2 SQIVND (reference sequence). This CDR3 region has 20 residues. This table comes from immunoSEQ multiplex PCR, and its TCRdb copy is limited to in-frame clones, with some not included. The sample shows about 68,000 clones, 84% of them seen only once. This TCR came from a man in his forties or fifties with active COVID-19. The material sequenced was peripheral blood. The chain is built from TRBV19 and TRBJ2-3; D unclear. The CDR3 region has the DNA TGTGCCAGTAGTATAGATCCTATTATAACGGGTTTTTCTAGCACAGATACGCAGTATTTT. It is translated as CASSIDPIITGFSSTDTQYF.